What follows are 7 T cell receptor beta chains derived from one specimen sequenced in a study of blood T cell repertoires in COVID-19. Measured with immunoSEQ multiplex PCR; TCRdb has only the in-frame clones, and not every one. The table has roughly 330,000 clones, 86% seen once; the top ten hold 1.6%. Input material: peripheral blood. Every receptor here comes from a woman aged 45-59 years with acute or convalescent COVID-19.

This clone has just one count. This chain joins TRBV7-2 and TRBJ1-1; D might be TRBD1 (5 bases). The CDR3 is 15 residues long. CDR1 is SGHTA and CDR2 is FQGNSA in the germline V gene. Trimming took off 1 base at V and 4 bases at J, with 13 bases between the two ends. The CDR3 here is CASSLGAGLGTEAFF. The CDR3 nucleotides are TGTGCCAGCAGCTTAGGTGCAGGGCTGGGCACTGAAGCTTTCTTT. The full variable domain, with the rest looked up from reference TRBV7-2 and TRBJ1-1, is GAGVSQSPSNKVTEKGKDVELRCDPISGHTALYWYRQSLGQGLEFLIYFQGNSAPDKSGLPSDRFSAERTGGSVSTLTIQRTQQEDSAVYLCASSLGAGLGTEAFFGQGTRLTVV.

The chain recombines TRBV13 with TRBJ2-3; 11 nucleotides agree with TRBD2. CDR3 length: 15 amino acids. Germline CDR1 is PRHDT and CDR2 is FYEKMQ (reference sequence). The V and J ends lost 5 bases and 5 bases, in that order; junction bases with no gene match: 6. The CDR3 is CASSHIAGGLDTQYF. CDR3 DNA sequence: TGTGCCAGCAGCCATATAGCGGGAGGGCTAGATACGCAGTATTTT.

This chain uses TRBV9 with TRBJ1-2; 7 bases line up with TRBD1. This CDR3 is built from 15 residues. The V segment lost 4 bases and the J segment 4 bases; nucleotides outside the gene matches: 10. The germline gives CDR1 SGDLS, CDR2 YYNGEE. This chain's CDR3 is CASSRLDRDIYGYTF. Written as DNA, the CDR3 is TGTGCCAGCAGCAGGCTCGACAGGGATATCTATGGCTACACCTTC.

The chain couples TRBV28 to TRBJ1-1; perhaps TRBD1 as D (5 bases). CDR3 length: 14 amino acids. Germline-derived CDR1 and CDR2 are MDHEN and SYDVKM. V was clipped by 3 bases and J by 0 bases, with 8 bases between them. CDR3 protein: CASSLDTLNTEAFF. The CDR3 DNA reads TGTGCCAGCAGTTTGGACACCCTGAACACTGAAGCTTTCTTT. Full variable domain (missing parts from reference TRBV28 and TRBJ1-1): DVKVTQSSRYLVKRTGEKVFLECVQDMDHENMFWYRQDPGLGLRLIYFSYDVKMKEKGDIPEGYSVSREKKERFSLILESASTNQTSMYLCASSLDTLNTEAFFGQGTRLTVV.

The chain couples TRBV29-1 to TRBJ1-5, with 9 positions matching TRBD1. Trimming at V came to 7 bases and at J to 3 bases, leaving 4 bases not matched to a gene. This CDR3 has 13 residues. Germline-derived CDR1 and CDR2 are SQVTM and ANQGSEA. Written as DNA, the CDR3 is TGCAGCGCGGGACAGGGCTTCAATCAGCCCCAGCATTTT. Protein product: CSAGQGFNQPQHF.

The V and J genes are TRBV7-2 and TRBJ2-3; D is possibly TRBD2 (7 bases). Trimming pared 4 bases from V and 1 base from J, leaving 18 bases between. Per the germline V gene, CDR1 is SGHTA and CDR2 is FQGNSA. CDR3 length equals 17 residues. The DNA of the CDR3 is TGTGCCAGCAGCTCCCCCGGGGGGCAGCGTGGCACAGATACGCAGTATTTT. Amino acids: CASSSPGGQRGTDTQYF.

CDR3 DNA sequence: TGTGCCAGCAGCCACCTAGGGGTTAGAAACATTCAGTACTTC. This translates into CASSHLGVRNIQYF. The chain carries TRBV14 and TRBJ2-4, with D perhaps matching TRBD1 (5 bases). Trimming pared 3 bases from V and 6 bases from J, leaving 12 bases between. The CDR3 covers 14 residues. CDR1 SGHDN and CDR2 FVKESK come from the germline V gene.